This TCR beta chain was identified during a study of blood T cell repertoires in COVID-19. Study-wide background: Acute and convalescent COVID-19 specimens originated in the United States, Italy and Spain. PBMCs, B-cell-depleted T cells, or T cells were the source of the cDNA or gDNA that made up the material.

Germline CDR1 MDHEN, CDR2 SYDVKM. V gave up 3 bases and J gave up 0 bases, with 12 bases separating them. This CDR3 has 16 residues. As handled by the study authors: Nucleated cell counts were estimated from reference gene primer amplification. Assay used: immunoSEQ multiplex PCR; TCRdb lists only in-frame clones, some missing. The V and J calls and clone size come from that table; D and trimming were worked out from the DNA. Among 100,000 to 150,000 clones, roughly 69% were seen once, and the ten largest hold 2% to 2.5%. The TCR was taken from a woman in her seventies with acute or convalescent COVID-19. Specimen: peripheral blood. V gene TRBV28 combines with J gene TRBJ1-5; D gene ambiguous. CDR3 sequence reads: CASSFTTDYSNQPQHF. DNA for the CDR3: TGTGCCAGCAGTTTTACAACAGATTATAGCAATCAGCCCCAGCATTTT. The full variable domain, with the rest looked up from reference TRBV28 and TRBJ1-5, is DVKVTQSSRYLVKRTGEKVFLECVQDMDHENMFWYRQDPGLGLRLIYFSYDVKMKEKGDIPEGYSVSREKKERFSLILESASTNQTSMYLCASSFTTDYSNQPQHFGDGTRLSIL.